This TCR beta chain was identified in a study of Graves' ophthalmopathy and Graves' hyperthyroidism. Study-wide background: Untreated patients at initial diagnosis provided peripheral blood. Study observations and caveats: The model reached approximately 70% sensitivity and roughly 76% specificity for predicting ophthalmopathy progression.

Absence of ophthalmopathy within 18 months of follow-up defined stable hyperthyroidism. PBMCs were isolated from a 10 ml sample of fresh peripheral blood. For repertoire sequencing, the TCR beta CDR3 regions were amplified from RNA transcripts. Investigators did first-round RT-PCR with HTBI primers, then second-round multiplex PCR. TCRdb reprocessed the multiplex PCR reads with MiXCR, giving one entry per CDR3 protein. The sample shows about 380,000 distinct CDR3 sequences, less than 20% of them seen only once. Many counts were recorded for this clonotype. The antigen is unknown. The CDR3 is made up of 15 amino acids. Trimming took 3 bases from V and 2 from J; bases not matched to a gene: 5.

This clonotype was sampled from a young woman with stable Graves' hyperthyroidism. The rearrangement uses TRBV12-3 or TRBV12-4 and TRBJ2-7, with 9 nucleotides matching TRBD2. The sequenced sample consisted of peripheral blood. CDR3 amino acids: CASSFKRGETYEQYF. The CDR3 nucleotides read TGTGCCAGCAGTTTTAAGCGGGGGGAAACCTACGAGCAGTACTTC.